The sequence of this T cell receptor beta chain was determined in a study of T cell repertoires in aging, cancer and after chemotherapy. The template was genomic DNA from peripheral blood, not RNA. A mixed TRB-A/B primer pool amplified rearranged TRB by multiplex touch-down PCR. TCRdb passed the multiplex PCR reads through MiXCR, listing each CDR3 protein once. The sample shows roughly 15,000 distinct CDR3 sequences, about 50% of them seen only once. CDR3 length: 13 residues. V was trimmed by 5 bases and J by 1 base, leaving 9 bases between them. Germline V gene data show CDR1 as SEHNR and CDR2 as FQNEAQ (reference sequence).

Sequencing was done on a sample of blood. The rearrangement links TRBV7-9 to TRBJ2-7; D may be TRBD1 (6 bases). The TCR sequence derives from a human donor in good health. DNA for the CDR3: TGTGCCAGCAGCGTCCAGGGGTCCTACGAGCAGTACTTC. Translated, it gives CASSVQGSYEQYF.